These 9 T cell receptor beta chains originate from one sample sequenced in a study of molecular identifiers for immune sequencing clone quantification. In TCRdb, the PCR reads were re-called with MiXCR into one record per CDR3 protein. The sample shows some 320,000 distinct CDR3 sequences, 24% of them seen only once. The source material was naive CD8+ T cells from blood, with Jurkat cell RNA spiked in. Specified subset: FACS-sorted CD8+CD4-CCR7+CD45RA+ naive T cells. These receptors were taken from a human donor in good health. Some libraries in this study had Jurkat cell RNA spiked in.

On this clonotype: A single base separates this from a much larger clone, so it may be a read error. It is likely a read error, because the conserved phenylalanine at the end of the CDR3 is missing. V is TRBV9 and J is TRBJ1-1, with 7 positions matching TRBD1. CDR3 size: 14 residues. Germline V CDR1 and CDR2: SGDLS, YYNGEE. After removal of 3 bases from V and 5 bases from J, the junction contained 7 bases not matched to a gene. CDR3 coding DNA: TGTGCCAGCAGCGAGACAGGGATTGTGACTGAAGCTTTCCTT. This translates into CASSETGIVTEAFL.

The chain employs TRBV7-9 and TRBJ2-2; 9 positions agree with TRBD1. CDR1 is SEHNR and CDR2 is FQNEAQ in the germline V gene (reference sequence). V lost 7 bases and J lost 6; bases outside the gene matches: 9. The CDR3 contains 15 residues. The CDR3 here is CASTRGDRVSGELFF. CDR3 nucleotides: TGTGCCAGCACCAGGGGGGACAGGGTCTCCGGGGAGCTGTTTTTT.

The rearrangement uses TRBV10-3 and TRBJ1-1, with D possibly matching TRBD1 (5 bases). Germline V CDR1 and CDR2: ENHRY, SYGVKD. The ends were cut back, 2 bases at V and 12 bases at J, with 16 bases in the middle. This CDR3 has 13 residues. In DNA form, the CDR3 reads TGTGCCATCAGTGAGGCGGGGGGGGTTGGAACTTTCTTT. The encoded protein is CAISEAGGVGTFF.

Note on this clonotype: This clone may be a read error of a much larger clone one base away. The gene calls are TRBV5-4 and TRBJ2-3; a possible D gene is TRBD2 (6 bases). This CDR3 contains 16 residues. Trimming took 0 bases from V and 0 from J, leaving 11 bases between them. Germline V lookup: CDR1 SGHNT, CDR2 YYREEE (reference sequence). The CDR3 DNA reads TGTGCCAGCAGCTTGGCTAGAAGCGGGAGCACAGATACGCAGTATTTT. Translation gives CASSLARSGSTDTQYF. The full variable domain, with the rest looked up from reference TRBV5-4 and TRBJ2-3, is ETGVTQSPTHLIKTRGQQVTLRCSSQSGHNTVSWYQQALGQGPQFIFQYYREEENGRGNFPPRFSGLQFPNYSSELNVNALELDDSALYLCASSLARSGSTDTQYFGPGTRLTVL.

At least ten counts were recorded for this clonotype. The chain couples TRBV12-3 or TRBV12-4 to TRBJ1-5; D remains ambiguous. The CDR3 covers 13 residues. The germline V and J ends were trimmed by 6 bases and 1 base, with 7 bases remaining between them. The CDR3 loop is CASSPVSNQPQHF. As DNA, the CDR3 is TGTGCCAGCAGCCCGGTGAGCAATCAGCCCCAGCATTTT.

Remarks on this clonotype: With a much larger clone just one base away, this may be a read error. The rearrangement joins TRBV29-1 to TRBJ1-1; tentative D call: TRBD1 (5 bases). The CDR3 has 10 amino acids. CDR1 and CDR2 (germline): SQVTM, ANQGSEA. The CDR3 coding sequence is TGCAGCGGCGACAGCACTGGAGCTTTCTTT. Translated: CSGDSTGAFF.

The rearrangement links TRBV20-1 to TRBJ2-2; D is undetermined. Germline CDR1 and CDR2: DFQATT and SNEGSKA (reference sequence). This CDR3 is 14 amino acids long. Trimming shortened V by 0 bases and J by 3 bases, and 8 bases separated the two germline ends. The CDR3 DNA follows: TGCAGTGCTAGAGACCTTTCGGACACCGGGGAGCTGTTTTTT. This sequence encodes CSARDLSDTGELFF.

This clonotype was counted many times. V and J are TRBV2 and TRBJ1-5; the D is unclear. Between the trimmed V and J ends, which lost 3 bases and 7 bases, there was a span of 10 bases. CDR3 length: 13 amino acids. CDR1 is SNHLY, CDR2 FYNNEI, per germline. The DNA of the CDR3 is TGTGCCAGCAGTGACGCATGGGGACAGCCCCAGCATTTT. It specifies CASSDAWGQPQHF.

This clonotype was picked up many times. The V gene is TRBV19, the J gene TRBJ2-3; D unresolved. With 4 bases removed from V and 0 bases from J, the gap between germline ends came to 2 bases. The CDR3 is made up of 12 amino acids. Germline V CDR1 and CDR2: LNHDA, SQIVND (reference sequence). CDR3 DNA sequence: TGTGCCAGTAGTAAGAGCACAGATACGCAGTATTTT. Protein product: CASSKSTDTQYF.